This passage covers 7 T cell receptor beta chains from one sample sequenced in a study of response to subunit inactivated influenza vaccine. TCRdb re-analysed the RT-PCR reads in MiXCR, keeping a single row per CDR3 protein. The repertoire holds around 320,000 distinct CDR3 sequences, about 20% seen once, with around a tenth in the top ten. Here the sequenced sample was PBMCs from blood, taken approximately 20 months after vaccination. The receptors come from a man aged 50 to 75 who received an inactivated influenza vaccine.

This clonotype was seen more than once but under ten times. This rearrangement joins TRBV5-1 to TRBJ1-2; D unclear. Trimming stripped 0 bases from V and 1 base from J, with 7 bases between. This CDR3 has 14 amino acids. Germline V gene sequence: CDR1 SGHRS, CDR2 YFSETQ. CDR3 DNA: TGCGCCAGCAGCTTGGATCCCAATAACTATGGCTACACCTTC. Its protein is CASSLDPNNYGYTF.

There are a few counts of this clonotype. The rearrangement uses TRBV4-3 and TRBJ1-2; D perhaps matches TRBD1 (5 bases). The CDR3 extends over 16 amino acids. From germline, CDR1 is LGHNA and CDR2 YSLEER. V was pared by 0 bases and J by 2 bases, with 13 bases between. The CDR3 nucleotides read TGCGCCAGCAGCCAAGATGTTTGGACACCAAACTATGGCTACACCTTC. It is translated as CASSQDVWTPNYGYTF.

Only a few counts were recorded for this clonotype. The rearrangement joins TRBV20-1 to TRBJ2-3; possibly TRBD2 for D (6 bases). The germline CDR1 and CDR2 sequences are DFQATT and SNEGSKA (reference sequence). The ends were cut back, 2 bases at V and 1 base at J, with 16 bases in the middle. The CDR3 is 16 amino acids. The CDR3 nucleotides read TGCAGTGCTAGATCTTTAACGGGAGCAGGCACAGATACGCAGTATTTT. The encoded protein is CSARSLTGAGTDTQYF.

The chain joins TRBV10-3 to TRBJ1-1; 8 positions agree with TRBD1. Germline CDR1 reads ENHRY; CDR2 reads SYGVKD. The CDR3 is made up of 17 amino acids. The V segment lost 9 bases and the J segment 1 base; nucleotides outside the gene matches: 16. The CDR3 region is CAIKSQVGTGSNTEAFF. The DNA for the CDR3 is TGTGCCATAAAAAGTCAGGTTGGGACAGGATCGAACACTGAAGCTTTCTTT.

The sample holds many counts of this clonotype. The chain carries TRBV5-1 and TRBJ2-2, with a weak D call TRBD1 (5 bases). This CDR3 has 14 amino acids. V dropped 6 bases and J dropped 4 bases, with 13 bases sitting between them. Germline CDR1 is SGHRS and CDR2 is YFSETQ. In DNA form, the CDR3 reads TGCGCCAGCACGGCAGGGCATCCCACCGGGGAGCTGTTTTTT. Translated: CASTAGHPTGELFF.

The genes are TRBV11-2 and TRBJ1-5, with unresolved D. Trimming took off 4 bases at V and 2 bases at J, with 15 bases between the two ends. The CDR3 contains 16 residues. The V gene's germline CDR1 is SGHAT and CDR2 FQNNGV. The CDR3 nucleotides read TGTGCCAGCAGCTCCGTAGGGCGGTATGGCAATCAGCCCCAGCATTTT. Its translation is CASSSVGRYGNQPQHF. The variable domain in full, completed from reference TRBV11-2 and TRBJ1-5, reads EAGVAQSPRYKIIEKRQSVAFWCNPISGHATLYWYQQILGQGPKLLIQFQNNGVVDDSQLPKDRFSAERLKGVDSTLKIQPAKLEDSAVYLCASSSVGRYGNQPQHFGDGTRLSIL.

This clonotype has ten or more counts. The chain recombines TRBV6-5 with TRBJ1-2, with D unresolved. Trimming pared 0 bases from V and 4 bases from J, leaving 9 bases between. There are 14 residues in the CDR3. CDR1 is MNHEY and CDR2 is SVGAGI in the germline V gene. This chain's CDR3 is CASSYSSNAYGYTF. DNA of the CDR3: TGTGCCAGCAGTTACTCCTCCAACGCCTATGGCTACACCTTC.